This TCR beta chain is drawn from a study of CD8 T cells in Susac syndrome. The CDR3 extends over 13 amino acids. The germline CDR1 and CDR2 sequences are MNHEY and SMNVEV (reference sequence). V was cut by 8 bases and J by 1 base, with 9 bases left in between. An input of about 0.45 to 1 ug of RNA was subjected to reverse transcription using random hexamers. In TCRdb, the immunoSEQ multiplex PCR reads were re-called with MiXCR into one record per CDR3 protein. Of hundreds of thousands of distinct CDR3 sequences listed, roughly 84% were seen once; the top ten hold about 0.11%. The chain employs TRBV27 and TRBJ2-1; D remains ambiguous. The specimen was CD8+ T cells from PBMCs. The source is a human donor with multiple sclerosis. The CDR3 DNA is TGTGCCAGCGGCATTGAATCCTACAATGAGCAGTTCTTC. This encodes CASGIESYNEQFF.